Each of the 9 T cell receptor beta chains below was sequenced from the same sample in a study of PD-L1 blockade in urothelial cancer. Sequenced by immunoSEQ multiplex PCR; TCRdb stores in-frame clones only, minus some. Of 70,000 or so clones in the sample, 90% were seen once. Time point: pretreatment peripheral blood. The sample consisted of PBMCs, taken around atezolizumab (anti-PD-L1) treatment. Source of these receptors: a man in his 70s with urothelial cancer.

A single count supports this clone. The J gene is TRBJ2-3, the V gene TRBV9; 8 positions match TRBD2. Germline V lookup: CDR1 SGDLS, CDR2 YYNGEE. V lost 0 bases to trimming and J lost 2 bases; unmatched junction nucleotides: 5. The CDR3 extends over 16 amino acids. CDR3 in DNA: TGTGCCAGCAGCGTAGGATTAGCGGGGATCACAGATACGCAGTATTTT. Encoded protein: CASSVGLAGITDTQYF.

Regarding this clone: One end of the junction varies from germline; a read error may be responsible. This chain uses TRBV19 with TRBJ2-7; TRBD2 matches 12 bases. This CDR3 comprises 17 residues. The germline V gene has CDR1 LNHDA and CDR2 SQIVND (reference sequence). The CDR3 DNA follows: TGTGCCAGTACCCCCCGGGCTAGCGGGAGGGCCTCCCACGAGCAGTACTTC. Encoded protein: CASTPRASGRASHEQYF.

The V gene is TRBV18, the J gene TRBJ2-1; D gene uncertain. V was cut by 6 bases and J by 4 bases, with 10 bases left in between. CDR3 size: 13 residues. Germline CDR1 reads KGHSH; CDR2 reads LQKENI. CDR3 in amino acids: CASSYALYNEQFF. CDR3 DNA sequence: TGTGCCAGCTCGTATGCGCTTTACAATGAGCAGTTCTTC. Filled out from reference TRBV18 and TRBJ2-1, the complete variable domain reads NAGVMQNPRHLVRRRGQEARLRCSPMKGHSHVYWYRQLPEEGLKFMVYLQKENIIDESGMPKERFSAEFPKEGPSILRIQQVVRGDSAAYFCASSYALYNEQFFGPGTRLTVL.

This chain uses TRBV6-6 with TRBJ2-2; the D is unclear. CDR1 is MNHNY and CDR2 is SVGAGI in the germline V gene (reference sequence). V lost 5 bases and J lost 6, with 7 bases in between. The CDR3 loop spans 12 amino acids. CDR3 bases: TGTGCCAGCAGTCGACACCCCGGGGAGCTGTTTTTT. Translation: CASSRHPGELFF.

The chain links TRBV6-4 to TRBJ2-2; 7 bases fit TRBD2. The CDR3 is 15 amino acids. Germline lookup yields CDR1 MRHNA and CDR2 SNTAGT. J was trimmed by 4 bases and V by 4 bases; bases with no gene match: 6. In nucleotides, the CDR3 is TGTGCCAGCAGTGTCCTGCCGGGGGGCACCGGGGAGCTGTTTTTT. It is translated as CASSVLPGGTGELFF.

This sequence joins TRBV6-5 and TRBJ2-4, with D possibly TRBD2 on 6 matching bases. The germline V gene encodes CDR1 MNHEY and CDR2 SVGAGI. The CDR3 has 15 residues. Trimming left V 0 bases short and J 6 bases short, with 12 bases between. This chain's CDR3 is CASSYSGGVGNIQYF. The CDR3, as DNA: TGTGCCAGCAGTTACTCTGGAGGGGTTGGAAACATTCAGTACTTC.

The chain has TRBV10-1 and TRBJ2-7; 10 positions match TRBD1. The germline V gene has CDR1 WNHNN and CDR2 SYGVQD (reference sequence). The CDR3 covers 14 residues. V trimming: 4 bases; J trimming: 3 bases; junction bases outside the gene matches: 3. The CDR3 DNA is TGCGCCAGCAGTGGGGACAGGGGAGGCTACGAGCAGTACTTC. It yields the protein CASSGDRGGYEQYF.

The rearrangement links TRBV5-6 to TRBJ1-5; TRBD1 matches 10 bases. Germline CDR1 SGHDT, CDR2 YYEEEE. The CDR3 length is 17 residues. J lost 3 bases, V lost 2 bases, and 8 bases had no gene match. For the CDR3, the DNA is TGTGCCAGCAGCTTCTGGACAGGGGGTCGGGACAATCAGCCCCAGCATTTT. Protein product: CASSFWTGGRDNQPQHF.

The CDR3 loop reads CASSLTGGAEEQYF. The CDR3 DNA is TGTGCCAGCAGCTTAACAGGGGGCGCGGAGGAGCAGTACTTC. The genes are TRBV7-9 and TRBJ2-7; 9 nucleotides agree with TRBD1. Germline lookup yields CDR1 SEHNR and CDR2 FQNEAQ (reference sequence). J gave up 7 bases and V 2 bases, and 6 bases lay outside the gene matches. There are 14 residues in the CDR3.